This T cell receptor (beta chain) was found in a study of control samples from healthy donors and cancer patients. Generated by immunoSEQ multiplex PCR, the TCRdb table keeps only in-frame clones and is missing some. This table has about 75,000 clones, roughly 92% appearing once. Concerning this clone: The same CDR3 also results from other DNA sequences found in this sample.

The CDR3 has 15 amino acids. The V gene's germline CDR1 is KGHSH and CDR2 LQKENI. V was clipped by 3 bases and J by 0 bases; unmatched bases: 5. V gene TRBV18 combines with J gene TRBJ2-7; 7 nucleotides align to TRBD1. The TCR sequence derives from a woman aged 40-49 years in good health. The sample comprised blood. CDR3 protein: CASSPGQASSYEQYF. The CDR3 region has the DNA TGTGCCAGCTCACCCGGACAGGCCTCCTCCTACGAGCAGTACTTC.